The present TCR beta chain was sequenced within a study of blood T cell repertoires in COVID-19. Across the study: From the United States, Italy and Spain came samples of acute and convalescent COVID-19. PBMCs, B-cell-depleted T cells, or T cells were the source of the cDNA or gDNA that made up the material.

V was clipped by 0 bases and J by 12 bases, with 8 bases between them. Germline loops: CDR1 ENHRY, CDR2 SYGVKD. The CDR3 loop spans 12 amino acids. In the original analysis: Estimation of nucleated cell counts relied on the amplification of reference gene primers. Profiling relied on immunoSEQ multiplex PCR, and the TCRdb table lists in-frame clones only, not all of them. V, J and clone size reflect that table, while D and trimming were determined from the DNA. The table records some 94,000 clones, 87% of them present only once. The sample consisted of peripheral blood. This sequence originates from a human donor in a cohort sampled during active COVID-19. The chain recombines TRBV10-3 with TRBJ1-4, with D tentatively TRBD1 (5 bases). CDR3 in amino acids: CAISESPRELFF. The CDR3 DNA reads as TGTGCCATCAGTGAGTCCCCCAGGGAACTGTTTTTT.